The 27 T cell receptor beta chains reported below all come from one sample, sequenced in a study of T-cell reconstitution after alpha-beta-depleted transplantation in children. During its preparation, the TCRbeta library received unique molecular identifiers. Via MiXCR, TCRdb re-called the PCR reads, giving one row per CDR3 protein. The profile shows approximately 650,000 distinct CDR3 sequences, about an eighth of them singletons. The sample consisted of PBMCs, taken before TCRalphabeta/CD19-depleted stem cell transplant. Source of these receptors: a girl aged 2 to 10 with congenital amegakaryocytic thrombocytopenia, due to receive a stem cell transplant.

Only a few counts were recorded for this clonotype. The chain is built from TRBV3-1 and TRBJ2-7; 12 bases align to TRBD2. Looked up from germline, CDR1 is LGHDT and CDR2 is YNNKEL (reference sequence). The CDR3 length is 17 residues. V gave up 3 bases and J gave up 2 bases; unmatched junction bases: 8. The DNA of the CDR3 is TGTGCCAGCAGCCAGGAGAACGGACTAGCGGGAACCTACGAGCAGTACTTC. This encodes CASSQENGLAGTYEQYF.

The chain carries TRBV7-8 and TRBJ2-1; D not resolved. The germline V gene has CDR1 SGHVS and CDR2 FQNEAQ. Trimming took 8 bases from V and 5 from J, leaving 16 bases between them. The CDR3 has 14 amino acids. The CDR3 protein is CASAKFGTNNEQFF. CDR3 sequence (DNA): TGTGCCAGCGCGAAGTTCGGAACCAACAATGAGCAGTTCTTC.

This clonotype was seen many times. The CDR3, as DNA: TGCAGCGCCCGAGGGGCAGTTCGATCTGGCAATGAGCAGTTCTTC. Amino acid sequence: CSARGAVRSGNEQFF. The chain combines TRBV29-1 with TRBJ2-1; D might be TRBD1 or TRBD2, each matching 5 bases. Trimming shortened V by 7 bases and J by 6 bases, and 22 bases separated the two germline ends. CDR3 size: 15 residues. Germline CDR1 and CDR2: SQVTM and ANQGSEA.

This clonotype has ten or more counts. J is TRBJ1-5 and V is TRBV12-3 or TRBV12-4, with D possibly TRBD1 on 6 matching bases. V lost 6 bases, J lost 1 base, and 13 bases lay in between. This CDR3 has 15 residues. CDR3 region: CASSIRGGSNQPQHF. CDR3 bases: TGTGCCAGCAGCATCAGGGGCGGGAGCAATCAGCCCCAGCATTTT.

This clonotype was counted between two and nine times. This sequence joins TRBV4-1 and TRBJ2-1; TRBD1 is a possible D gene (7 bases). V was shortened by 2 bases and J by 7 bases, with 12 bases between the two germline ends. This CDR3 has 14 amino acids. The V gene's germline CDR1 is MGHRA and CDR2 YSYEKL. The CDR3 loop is CASSQPTGRNEQFF. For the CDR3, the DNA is TGCGCCAGCAGCCAACCGACAGGGAGGAATGAGCAGTTCTTC.

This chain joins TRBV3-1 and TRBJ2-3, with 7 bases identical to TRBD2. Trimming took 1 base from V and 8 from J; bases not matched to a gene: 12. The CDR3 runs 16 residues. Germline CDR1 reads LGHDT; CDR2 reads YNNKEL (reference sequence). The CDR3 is CASSQVPGGSGGTQYF. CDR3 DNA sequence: TGTGCCAGCAGCCAAGTTCCTGGCGGGAGTGGTGGTACGCAGTATTTT.

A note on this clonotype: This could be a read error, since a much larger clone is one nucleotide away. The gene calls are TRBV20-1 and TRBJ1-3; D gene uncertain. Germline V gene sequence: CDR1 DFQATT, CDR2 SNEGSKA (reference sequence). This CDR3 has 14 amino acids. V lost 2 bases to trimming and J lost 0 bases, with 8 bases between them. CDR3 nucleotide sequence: TGCAGTGCTAGAAATATTTGCTCTGGAAACACCATATATTTT. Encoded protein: CSARNICSGNTIYF.

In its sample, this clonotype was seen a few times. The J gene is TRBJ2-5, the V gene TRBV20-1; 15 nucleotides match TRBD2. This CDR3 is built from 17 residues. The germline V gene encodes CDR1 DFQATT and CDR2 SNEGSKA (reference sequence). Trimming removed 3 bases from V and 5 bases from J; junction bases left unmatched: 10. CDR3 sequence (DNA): TGCAGTGCTAGTCCGGGACTAGCGGGAGGTTTCGAGGAGACCCAGTACTTC. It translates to CSASPGLAGGFEETQYF.

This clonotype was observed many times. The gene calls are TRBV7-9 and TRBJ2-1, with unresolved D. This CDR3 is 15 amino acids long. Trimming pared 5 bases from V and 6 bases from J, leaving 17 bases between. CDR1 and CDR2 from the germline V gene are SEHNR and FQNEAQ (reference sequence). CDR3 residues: CASSPRWGKGNEQFF. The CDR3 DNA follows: TGTGCCAGCAGCCCGAGATGGGGTAAAGGCAATGAGCAGTTCTTC.

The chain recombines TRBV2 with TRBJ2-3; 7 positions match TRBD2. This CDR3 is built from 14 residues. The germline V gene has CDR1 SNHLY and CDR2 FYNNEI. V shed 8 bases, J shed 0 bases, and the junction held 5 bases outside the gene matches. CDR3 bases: TGTGCCAGCGGGGCGGGAGTTAGCACAGATACGCAGTATTTT. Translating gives CASGAGVSTDTQYF.

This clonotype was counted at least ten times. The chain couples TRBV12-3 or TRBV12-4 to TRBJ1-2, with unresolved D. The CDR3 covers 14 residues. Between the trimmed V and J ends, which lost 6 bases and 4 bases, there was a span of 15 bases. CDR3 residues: CASSHFSDGYGYTF. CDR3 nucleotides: TGTGCCAGCAGCCACTTTTCCGACGGCTATGGCTACACCTTC.

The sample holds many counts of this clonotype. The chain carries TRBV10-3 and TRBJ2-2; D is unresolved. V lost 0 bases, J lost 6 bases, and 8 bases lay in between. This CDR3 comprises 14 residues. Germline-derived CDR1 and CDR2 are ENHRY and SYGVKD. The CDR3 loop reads CAISESVGAGELFF. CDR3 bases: TGTGCCATCAGTGAGTCGGTGGGCGCCGGGGAGCTGTTTTTT.

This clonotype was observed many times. For the CDR3, the DNA is TGCGCCAGCAGCTTGCAAGTATTAGCGGGTTACTCCTACAATGAGCAGTTCTTC. It yields the protein CASSLQVLAGYSYNEQFF. The chain links TRBV5-1 to TRBJ2-1; the match to TRBD2 covers 7 bases. Germline-derived CDR1 and CDR2 are SGHRS and YFSETQ. With 1 base clipped from V and 0 bases from J, the junction kept 10 bases outside the gene matches. This CDR3 has 18 amino acids.

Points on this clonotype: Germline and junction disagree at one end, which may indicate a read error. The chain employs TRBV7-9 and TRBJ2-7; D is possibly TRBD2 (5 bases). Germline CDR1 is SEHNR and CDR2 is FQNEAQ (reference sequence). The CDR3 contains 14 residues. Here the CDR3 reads CASSLKRAPYELYF. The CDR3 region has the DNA TGTGCCAGCAGCTTAAAGAGGGCCCCGTACGAGCTGTACTTC.

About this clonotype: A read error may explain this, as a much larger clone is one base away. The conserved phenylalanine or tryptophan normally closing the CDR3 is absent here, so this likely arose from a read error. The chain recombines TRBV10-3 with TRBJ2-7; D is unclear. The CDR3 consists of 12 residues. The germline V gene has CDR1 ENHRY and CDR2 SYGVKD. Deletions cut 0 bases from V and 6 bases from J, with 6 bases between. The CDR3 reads CAISESKGEQYS. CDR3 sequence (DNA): TGTGCCATCAGTGAGTCGAAGGGCGAGCAGTACTCC.

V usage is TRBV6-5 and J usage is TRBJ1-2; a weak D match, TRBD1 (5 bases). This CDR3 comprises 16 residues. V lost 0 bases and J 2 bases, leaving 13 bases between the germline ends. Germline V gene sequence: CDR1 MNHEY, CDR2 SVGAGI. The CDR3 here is CASSYSAMGGNYGYTF. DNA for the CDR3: TGTGCCAGCAGTTACTCGGCCATGGGGGGAAACTATGGCTACACCTTC.

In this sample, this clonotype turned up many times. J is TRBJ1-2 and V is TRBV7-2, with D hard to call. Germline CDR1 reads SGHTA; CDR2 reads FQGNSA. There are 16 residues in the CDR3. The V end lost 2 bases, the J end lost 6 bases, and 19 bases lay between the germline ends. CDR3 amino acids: CASSLRAELLGDGYTF. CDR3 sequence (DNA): TGTGCCAGCAGCTTAAGGGCGGAGCTGCTGGGCGATGGCTACACCTTC.

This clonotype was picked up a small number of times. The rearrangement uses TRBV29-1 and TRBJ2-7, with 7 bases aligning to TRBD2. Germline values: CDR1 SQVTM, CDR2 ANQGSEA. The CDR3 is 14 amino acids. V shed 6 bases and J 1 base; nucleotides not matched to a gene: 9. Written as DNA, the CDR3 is TGCAGCGTCGCAGCGGGGTTCCCTTCCTACGAGCAGTACTTC. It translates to CSVAAGFPSYEQYF.

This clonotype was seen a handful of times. Here the CDR3 reads CSAVPPGLAGGMAYNEQFF. The CDR3 DNA follows: TGCAGTGCTGTCCCTCCGGGACTAGCGGGAGGTATGGCCTACAATGAGCAGTTCTTC. The chain employs TRBV20-1 and TRBJ2-1; 15 bases match TRBD2. Per the germline V gene, CDR1 is DFQATT and CDR2 is SNEGSKA (reference sequence). V gave up 5 bases and J gave up 2 bases; unmatched junction bases: 13. This CDR3 is built from 19 residues.

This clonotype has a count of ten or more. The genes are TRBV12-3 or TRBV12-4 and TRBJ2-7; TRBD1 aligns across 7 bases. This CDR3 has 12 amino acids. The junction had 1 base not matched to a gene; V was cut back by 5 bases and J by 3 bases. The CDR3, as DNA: TGTGCCAGCAGTGACAGGGACTACGAGCAGTACTTC. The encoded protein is CASSDRDYEQYF.

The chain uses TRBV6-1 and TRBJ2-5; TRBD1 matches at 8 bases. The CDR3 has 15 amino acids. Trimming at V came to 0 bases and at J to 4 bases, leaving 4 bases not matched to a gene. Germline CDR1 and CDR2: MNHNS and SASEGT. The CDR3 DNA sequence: TGTGCCAGCAGTGAAGCTTTGGACAGGGCAGAGACCCAGTACTTC. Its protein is CASSEALDRAETQYF.

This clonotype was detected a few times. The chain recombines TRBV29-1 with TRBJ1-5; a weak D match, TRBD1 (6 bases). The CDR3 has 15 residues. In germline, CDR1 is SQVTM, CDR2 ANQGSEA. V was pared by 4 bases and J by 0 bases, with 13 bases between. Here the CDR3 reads CSVVLAGDSNQPQHF. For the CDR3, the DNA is TGCAGCGTTGTTTTGGCAGGGGATAGCAATCAGCCCCAGCATTTT.

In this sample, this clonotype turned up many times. As DNA, the CDR3 is TGCGCCAGCAGCTTGGCACAGCCTCCCTACACCTTC. Its translation: CASSLAQPPYTF. The chain recombines TRBV5-1 with TRBJ1-2; D is uncertain. Germline V gene sequence: CDR1 SGHRS, CDR2 YFSETQ. The CDR3 loop spans 12 amino acids. Deletions cut 0 bases from V and 10 bases from J, with 10 bases between.

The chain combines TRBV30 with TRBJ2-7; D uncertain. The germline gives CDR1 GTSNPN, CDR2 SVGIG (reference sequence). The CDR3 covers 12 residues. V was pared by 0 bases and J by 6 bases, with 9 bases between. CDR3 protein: CAWSVSRCEQYF. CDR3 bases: TGTGCCTGGAGTGTATCCCGCTGCGAGCAGTACTTC.

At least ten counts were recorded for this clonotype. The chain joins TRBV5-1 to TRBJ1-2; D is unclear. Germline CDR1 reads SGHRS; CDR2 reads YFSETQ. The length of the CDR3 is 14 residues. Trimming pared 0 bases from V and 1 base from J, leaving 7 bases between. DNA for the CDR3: TGCGCCAGCAGCTTGGAGTCTGTTAACTATGGCTACACCTTC. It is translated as CASSLESVNYGYTF.

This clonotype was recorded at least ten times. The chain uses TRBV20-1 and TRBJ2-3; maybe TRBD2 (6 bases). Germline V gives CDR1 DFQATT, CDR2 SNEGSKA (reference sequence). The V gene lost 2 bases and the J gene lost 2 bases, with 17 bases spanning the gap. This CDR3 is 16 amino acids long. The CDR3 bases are TGCAGTGCTAGATCCAAATCGGGGACTTACACAGATACGCAGTATTTT. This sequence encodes CSARSKSGTYTDTQYF.

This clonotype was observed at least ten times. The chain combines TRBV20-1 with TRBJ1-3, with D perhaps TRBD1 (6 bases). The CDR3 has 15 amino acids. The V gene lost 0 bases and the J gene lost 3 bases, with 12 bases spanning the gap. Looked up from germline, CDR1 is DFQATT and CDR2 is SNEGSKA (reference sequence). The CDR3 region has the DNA TGCAGTGCTAGAGATTCAGGGGTAGTTGGAAACACCATATATTTT. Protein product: CSARDSGVVGNTIYF.